What follows are 6 T cell receptor beta chains derived from one specimen sequenced in a study of tissue T cells after allogeneic stem cell transplantation (dated by TCRdb to the early 2020s). Receptor amplification or capture employed the immunoSEQ multiplex PCR assay. TCRdb holds this immuneACCESS table with in-frame rearrangements only. Some clones are missing; in checked studies, unresolved V genes explain under half, and the rest has no known cause. In this sample the table shows approximately 7,500 clones, 36% of which occur a single time. In total, the top ten clones hold more than 6% of the sample. The sample's time point label, in plain terms: mouse harvest day 14 after allogeneic transplant. Mouse grafts combined 10^7 T-cell-depleted bone marrow cells with 10^6 splenic CD5+ T cells, given via tail vein injection. Sample: skin. Every receptor here comes from a female BALB/c mouse given C57BL/6 T cells with graft-versus-host disease after an allogeneic hematopoietic cell transplant.

In the case of this clone: Mouse germline and gene names are used. The sequence runs out 1 residue before the end of the CDR3; the remainder is reconstructed from the germline J gene. J is TRBJ2-3 and V is TRBV23; whether TRBD2, the table's D call, matches the DNA was not checked. The CDR3 contains 15 residues. CDR1 and CDR2 (germline): KGHTA, FQNQQP. CDR3 DNA (partial): TGCTCCAGCAGCCCTCTGGGGGGGGTTGCAGAAACGCTGTAT. Amino acids: CSSSPLGGVAETLY. The CDR3 as a whole reads CSSSPLGGVAETLYF.

About this clone itself: The listed genes are named as in mouse. The read comes to an end 1 residue before the CDR3 does, leaving the germline J gene to fill in the end. The V call is TRBV30, the J call TRBJ2-4; D gene ambiguous. V was trimmed by 3 bases and J by 3 bases, leaving 4 bases between them. This CDR3 has 11 amino acids. CDR1 SQVVS and CDR2 ANEGSEA come from the germline V gene. The CDR3 is CSSRGQNTLYF. CDR3 DNA, as far as it was read: TGTAGTTCTAGGGGGCAAAACACCTTGTAC.

Within the sample, this clone is medium-sized. Gene names follow the mouse nomenclature. The covered CDR3 bases are TGTGCCAGCAGCTTGAGGCAATTCTCCTATGAACAGTAC. This translates into CASSLRQFSYEQY. The entire CDR3 protein is CASSLRQFSYEQYF. J is TRBJ2-7 and V is TRBV3; D is unclear. Read data end 1 residue before the CDR3 end; the end is taken from the germline J gene. This CDR3 has 14 amino acids. The germline CDR1 and CDR2 sequences are SNHLY and FYNGKV (reference sequence). Trimming stripped 3 bases from V and 0 bases from J, with 9 bases between.

Relative to its sample, this clone is medium-sized. These gene names are mouse names. Read sequence stops 1 residue before the CDR3 end, and the germline J gene provides the missing end. This sequence joins TRBV17 and TRBJ2-7, with TRBD2 identical over 10 bases. This CDR3 is 15 amino acids long. The germline V gene encodes CDR1 MNHDT and CDR2 YYDKIL. V shed 3 bases and J 4 bases; nucleotides not matched to a gene: 6. The CDR3 loop is CASSSDWGVGYEQYF. Partial CDR3 DNA: TGTGCTAGCAGTAGTGACTGGGGGGTTGGATATGAACAGTAC.

As concerns this clone: Germline and genes: mouse. Read sequence stops 1 residue before the CDR3 end, and the germline J gene provides the missing end. This chain connects TRBV26 to TRBJ1-1; D might be TRBD1 (6 bases). Germline-derived CDR1 and CDR2 are KGHPV and FQNQEV (reference sequence). Trimming shortened V by 2 bases and J by 2 bases, and 9 bases separated the two germline ends. There are 14 residues in the CDR3. Incomplete CDR3 DNA: TGTGCCAGCAGTCTGGGGGGACACAACACAGAAGTCTTC. Residues: CASSLGGHNTEVF. The full CDR3 is CASSLGGHNTEVFF.

This clone showed up just a few times. Gene names are the mouse ones. The observed sequence ends 1 residue before the CDR3 terminus, with the missing tail filled in from the germline J gene. The J gene is TRBJ1-4, the V gene TRBV26; D ambiguous. CDR1 and CDR2 from the germline V gene are KGHPV and FQNQEV (reference sequence). The CDR3 covers 14 residues. Trimming took 6 bases from V and 0 from J, leaving 8 bases between them. The CDR3 bases that were read are TGTGCCAGCAGGTCCGGAATTTCCAACGAAAGATTATTT. It yields the protein CASRSGISNERLF. The CDR3, in full, reads CASRSGISNERLFF. Using reference TRBV26 and TRBJ1-4 for the parts outside the CDR3, the full variable domain is NSKVIQTPRYLVKGQGQKAKMRCIPEKGHPVVFWYQQNKNNEFKFLINFQNQEVLQQIDMTEKRFSAECPSNSPCSLEIQSSEAGDSALYLCASRSGISNERLFFGHGTKLSVL.